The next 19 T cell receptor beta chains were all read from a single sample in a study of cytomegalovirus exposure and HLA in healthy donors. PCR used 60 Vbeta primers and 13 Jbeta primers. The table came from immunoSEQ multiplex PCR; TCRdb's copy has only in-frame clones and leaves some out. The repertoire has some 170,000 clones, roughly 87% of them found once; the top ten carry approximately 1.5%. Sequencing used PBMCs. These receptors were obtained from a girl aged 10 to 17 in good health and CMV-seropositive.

CDR3 sequence (DNA): TGTGCCAGCAGCTTGGCGGACAGGGACAATCAGCCCCAGCATTTT. Its protein is CASSLADRDNQPQHF. The chain uses TRBV5-6 and TRBJ1-5, with 8 positions matching TRBD1. Germline V gene sequence: CDR1 SGHDT, CDR2 YYEEEE. V lost 0 bases to trimming and J lost 3 bases; unmatched junction nucleotides: 2. This CDR3 spans 15 amino acids.

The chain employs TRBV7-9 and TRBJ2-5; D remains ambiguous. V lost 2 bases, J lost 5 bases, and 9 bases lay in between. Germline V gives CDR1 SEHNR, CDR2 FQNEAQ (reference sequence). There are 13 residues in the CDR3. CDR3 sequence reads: CASSLIGRETQYF. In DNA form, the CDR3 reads TGTGCCAGCAGCTTAATTGGGCGCGAGACCCAGTACTTC.

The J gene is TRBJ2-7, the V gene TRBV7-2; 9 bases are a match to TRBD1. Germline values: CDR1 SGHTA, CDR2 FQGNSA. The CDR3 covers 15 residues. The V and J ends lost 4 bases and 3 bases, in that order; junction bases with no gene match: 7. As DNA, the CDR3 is TGTGCCAGCAGCTACCTCGGGACAGGGCACTACGAGCAGTACTTC. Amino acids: CASSYLGTGHYEQYF.

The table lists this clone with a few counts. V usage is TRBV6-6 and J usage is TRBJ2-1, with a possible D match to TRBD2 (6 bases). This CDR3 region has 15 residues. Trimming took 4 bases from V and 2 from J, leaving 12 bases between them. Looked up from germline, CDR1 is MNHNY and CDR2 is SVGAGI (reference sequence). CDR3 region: CASSFGSSTYNEQFF. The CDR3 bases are TGTGCCAGCAGTTTCGGGAGTTCGACCTACAATGAGCAGTTCTTC.

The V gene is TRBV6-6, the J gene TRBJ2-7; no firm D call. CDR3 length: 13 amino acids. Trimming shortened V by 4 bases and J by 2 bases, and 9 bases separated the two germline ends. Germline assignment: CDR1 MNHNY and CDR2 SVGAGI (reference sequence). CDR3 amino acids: CASSSGLTYEQYF. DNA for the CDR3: TGTGCCAGCAGTTCCGGGTTAACCTACGAGCAGTACTTC.

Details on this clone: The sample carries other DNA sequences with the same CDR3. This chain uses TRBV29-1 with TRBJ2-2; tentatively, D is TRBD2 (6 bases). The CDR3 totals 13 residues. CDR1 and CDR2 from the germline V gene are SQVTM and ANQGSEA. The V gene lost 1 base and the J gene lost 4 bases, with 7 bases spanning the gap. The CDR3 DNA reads TGCAGCGTTGAAGTGGGAGGCACCGGGGAGCTGTTTTTT. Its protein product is CSVEVGGTGELFF.

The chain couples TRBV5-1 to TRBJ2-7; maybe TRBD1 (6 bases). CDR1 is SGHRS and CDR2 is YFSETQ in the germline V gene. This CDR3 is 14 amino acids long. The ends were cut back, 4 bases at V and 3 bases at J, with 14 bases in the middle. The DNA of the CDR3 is TGCGCCAGCAGCCAGGAAACAGGGTACTACGAGCAGTACTTC. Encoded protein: CASSQETGYYEQYF.

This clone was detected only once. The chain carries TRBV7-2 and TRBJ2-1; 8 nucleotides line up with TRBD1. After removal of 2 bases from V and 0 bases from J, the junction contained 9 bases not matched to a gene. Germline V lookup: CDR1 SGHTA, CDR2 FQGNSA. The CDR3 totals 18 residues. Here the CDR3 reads CASSLTTGQVVSYNEQFF. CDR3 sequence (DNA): TGTGCCAGCAGCTTAACTACGGGACAGGTCGTCTCCTACAATGAGCAGTTCTTC.

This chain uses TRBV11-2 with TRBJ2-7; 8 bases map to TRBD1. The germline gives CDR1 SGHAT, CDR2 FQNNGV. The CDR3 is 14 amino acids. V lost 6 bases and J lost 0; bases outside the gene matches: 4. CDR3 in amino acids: CASRGQGLSYEQYF. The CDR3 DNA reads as TGTGCCAGCAGAGGACAGGGACTCTCCTACGAGCAGTACTTC.

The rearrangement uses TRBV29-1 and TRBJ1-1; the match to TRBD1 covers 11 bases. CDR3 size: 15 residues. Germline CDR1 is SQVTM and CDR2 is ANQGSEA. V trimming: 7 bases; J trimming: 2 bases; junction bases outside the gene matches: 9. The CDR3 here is CSARNGQGANTEAFF. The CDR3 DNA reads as TGCAGCGCAAGAAACGGACAGGGGGCAAACACTGAAGCTTTCTTT.

CDR3 sequence: CASSYRPGLQETQYF. The CDR3 nucleotides read TGTGCCAGCAGCTACCGGCCGGGACTCCAAGAGACCCAGTACTTC. The chain couples TRBV7-2 to TRBJ2-5, with D perhaps matching TRBD2 (6 bases). Trimming took 4 bases from V and 1 from J, leaving 13 bases between them. Germline-derived CDR1 and CDR2 are SGHTA and FQGNSA. The CDR3 extends over 15 amino acids.

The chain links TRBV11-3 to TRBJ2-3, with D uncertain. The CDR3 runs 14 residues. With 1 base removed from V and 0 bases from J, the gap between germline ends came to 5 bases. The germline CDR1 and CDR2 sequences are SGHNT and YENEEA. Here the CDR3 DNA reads TGTGCCAGCAGCTTAGGAGAAAGCACAGATACGCAGTATTTT. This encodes CASSLGESTDTQYF.

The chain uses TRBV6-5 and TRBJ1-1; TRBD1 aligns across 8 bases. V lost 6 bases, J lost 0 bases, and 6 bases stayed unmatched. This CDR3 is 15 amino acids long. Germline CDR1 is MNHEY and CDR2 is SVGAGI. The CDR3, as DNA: TGTGCCAGCAGACCCACAGGGGGGATGAACACTGAAGCTTTCTTT. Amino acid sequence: CASRPTGGMNTEAFF.

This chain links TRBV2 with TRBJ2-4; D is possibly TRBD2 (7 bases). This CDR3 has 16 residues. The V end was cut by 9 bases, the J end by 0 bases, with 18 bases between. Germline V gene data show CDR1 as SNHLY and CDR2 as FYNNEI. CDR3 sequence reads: CASRGASVGAKNIQYF. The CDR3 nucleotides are TGTGCCAGTCGGGGGGCGTCGGTTGGAGCCAAAAACATTCAGTACTTC.

In nucleotides, the CDR3 is TGTGCCAGTAGTATACGTGGGGCAGCCACTGGGTTACGGAACTATGGCTACACCTTC. Protein sequence: CASSIRGAATGLRNYGYTF. The chain uses TRBV19 and TRBJ1-2; D is perhaps TRBD1 (5 bases). This CDR3 comprises 19 residues. Trimming left V 2 bases short and J 2 bases short, with 24 bases between. In germline, CDR1 is LNHDA, CDR2 SQIVND (reference sequence). The complete variable domain, with remaining parts taken from reference TRBV19 and TRBJ1-2, reads DGGITQSPKYLFRKEGQNVTLSCEQNLNHDAMYWYRQDPGQGLRLIYYSQIVNDFQKGDIAEGYSVSREKKESFPLTVTSAQKNPTAFYLCASSIRGAATGLRNYGYTFGSGTRLTVV.

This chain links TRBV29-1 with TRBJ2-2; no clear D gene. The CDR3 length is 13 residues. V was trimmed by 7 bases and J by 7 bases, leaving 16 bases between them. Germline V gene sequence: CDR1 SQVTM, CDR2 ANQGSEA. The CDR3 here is CSAVEELNGELFF. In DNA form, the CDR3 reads TGCAGCGCCGTTGAGGAGCTAAACGGGGAGCTGTTTTTT.

CDR3 in amino acids: CAISGQDNGYTF. DNA of the CDR3: TGTGCCATCAGTGGACAGGATAATGGCTACACCTTC. The chain couples TRBV10-3 to TRBJ1-2, with D possibly matching TRBD1 (6 bases). Trimming removed 4 bases at V and 6 bases at J, with 9 bases between. The CDR3 consists of 12 residues. The germline V gene encodes CDR1 ENHRY and CDR2 SYGVKD.

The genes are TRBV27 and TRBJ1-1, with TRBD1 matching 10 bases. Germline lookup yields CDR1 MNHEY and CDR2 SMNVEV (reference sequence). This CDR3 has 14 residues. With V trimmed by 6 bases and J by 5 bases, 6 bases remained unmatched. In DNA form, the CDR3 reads TGTGCCAGCAGGATGACAGGGGGCTGGACTGAAGCTTTCTTT. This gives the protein CASRMTGGWTEAFF.

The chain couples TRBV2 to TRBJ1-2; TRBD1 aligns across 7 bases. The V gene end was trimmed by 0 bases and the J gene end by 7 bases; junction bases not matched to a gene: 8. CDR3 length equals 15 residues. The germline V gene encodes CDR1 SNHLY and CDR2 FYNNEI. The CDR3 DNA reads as TGTGCCAGCAGTGAAGCCGGGAGGGGGCTTGGTGGCTACACCTTC. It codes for CASSEAGRGLGGYTF.